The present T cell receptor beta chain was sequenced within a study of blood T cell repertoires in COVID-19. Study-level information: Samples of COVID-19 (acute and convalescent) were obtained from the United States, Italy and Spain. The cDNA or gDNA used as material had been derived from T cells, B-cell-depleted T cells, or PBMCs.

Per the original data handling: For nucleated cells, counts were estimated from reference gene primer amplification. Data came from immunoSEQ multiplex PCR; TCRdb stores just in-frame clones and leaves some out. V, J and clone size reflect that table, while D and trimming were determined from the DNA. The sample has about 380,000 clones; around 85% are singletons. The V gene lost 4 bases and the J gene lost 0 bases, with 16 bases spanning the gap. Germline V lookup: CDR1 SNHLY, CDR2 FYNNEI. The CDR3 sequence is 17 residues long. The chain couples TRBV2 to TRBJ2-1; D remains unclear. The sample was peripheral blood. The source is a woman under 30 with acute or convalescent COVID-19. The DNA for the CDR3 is TGTGCCAGCAGTGTGGGTAGCTCAAGGAGCTCCTACAATGAGCAGTTCTTC. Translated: CASSVGSSRSSYNEQFF.